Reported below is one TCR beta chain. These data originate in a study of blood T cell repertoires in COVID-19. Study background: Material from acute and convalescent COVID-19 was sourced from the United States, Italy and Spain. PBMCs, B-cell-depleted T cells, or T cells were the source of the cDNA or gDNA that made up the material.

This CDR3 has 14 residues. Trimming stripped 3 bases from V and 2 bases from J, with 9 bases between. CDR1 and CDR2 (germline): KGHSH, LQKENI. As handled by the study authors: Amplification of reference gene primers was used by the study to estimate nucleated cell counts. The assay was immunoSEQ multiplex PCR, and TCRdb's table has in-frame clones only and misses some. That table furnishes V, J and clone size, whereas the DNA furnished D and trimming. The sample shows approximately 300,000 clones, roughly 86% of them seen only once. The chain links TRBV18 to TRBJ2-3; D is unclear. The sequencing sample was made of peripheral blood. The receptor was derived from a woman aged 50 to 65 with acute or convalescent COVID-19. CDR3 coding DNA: TGTGCCAGCTCACCCGACTCCTACACAGATACGCAGTATTTT. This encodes CASSPDSYTDTQYF.